The sequence of this T cell receptor (beta chain) was determined in a study of T cells in localized non-small cell lung cancer. The study, taken as a whole, reports: One tumor region alone was sequenced, and heterogeneity therefore remains possible. Uninvolved adjacent lung showed peak T cell clonality, exceeding tumor. Elevated blood T cell density was associated with longer overall survival. When the top 100 tumor clones were examined, a median approximately 62 of them also appeared in the adjacent lung, which was paired and uninvolved.

CDR3 length: 18 residues. V dropped 4 bases and J dropped 6 bases, with 25 bases sitting between them. Germline CDR1 and CDR2: SGHNT and YYREEE (reference sequence). Only in-frame clones appear in the TCRdb table, and some are missing; sequencing was by immunoSEQ multiplex PCR. Among around 31,000 clones listed, roughly 94% were seen once. As for this clone: No antigen is known for it.

The sequence was collected from a woman between 35 and 70 years old with stage I lung adenocarcinoma. The sample was peripheral blood, taken before any cancer treatment. The chain combines TRBV5-4 with TRBJ2-2; D may be TRBD2 (6 bases). The CDR3 bases are TGTGCCAGCAGCACTTCGTGGGGACTCCCAAGTGGGGCCGGGGAGCTGTTTTTT. Translating it yields CASSTSWGLPSGAGELFF.